This T cell receptor (beta chain) is from a study of blood T cell repertoires in COVID-19 (TCRdb year 2020). Background for the entire study: Collaborator samples came from the United States, Italy and Spain and covered acute and convalescent phases of COVID-19. Deeply sampled blood TCRbeta repertoires from subjects exposed to, actively infected with, or recovered from COVID-19 were included in the dataset. The sample metadata nearly always contained a de-identified subject ID, COVID-19 status, age in years and sex. Where HLA class I and class II types were available, the types were taken from metadata supplied by the sample provider, not from assay-based typing. Samples came from the ongoing ImmuneRACE study (first 160 participants) plus 1,254 subjects from 6 global collaborators. The prospective study material was composed of cDNA or gDNA derived from T cells, B-cell-depleted T cells, or PBMCs. The repertoires were released in a freely available public database meant as a resource for research on the immune response to SARS-CoV-2.

With respect to this clone: Its cognate antigen has yet to be identified. No per-base quality is available; no much larger clone lies one base away.

Each collaborating institution followed its own protocols to collect whole blood in K2EDTA tubes. For TCRbeta analysis, collaborator samples were shipped as frozen whole blood, as isolated PBMCs, or as DNA extracted from either sample type. From the cysteine through the phenylalanine, the CDR3 covers 15 amino acids. Only the CDR3 region is kept as DNA, spanning 45 bases read in frame from base 1. The V end loses 6 bases and the J end loses 4 bases, and a stretch of 16 bases separates them. The germline V gene specifies MNHEY as CDR1 and SVGAGI as CDR2. The immunoSEQ Assay, a bias-controlled multiplex PCR, was used to amplify TCRbeta CDR3 regions from genomic DNA. The authors' pipeline ran thus. Nucleated cell counts per sample were estimated from amplification of reference gene primers within the assay. To quantify the absolute abundance of each unique TCRbeta CDR3 rearrangement, sequence reads were collapsed and filtered. Productive Simpson clonality was computed per sample as the square root of Simpson's diversity index over productive rearrangements. TCRdb retrieved this table from immuneACCESS and kept in-frame rearrangements only. Not all clones are present; in checked studies, unresolved V genes account for under half, and no reason is known for the remainder. V, J and clone size are taken as reported in that table, and D and trimming were inferred from the DNA itself. The sample yields roughly 100,000 clones; around 84% were counted once. The ten largest clonotypes hold 4% to 5.5% of the sample.

Broad study findings and their caveats: Clinical and demographic metadata were provided uncurated, with the amount varying by source and participant.

The clonotype was recovered from a human donor in a cohort sampled during active COVID-19. Sequencing input: peripheral blood. Here the chain combines TRBV6-5 and TRBJ2-1; matching of 6 bases hints at TRBD1 as the D gene. CDR3 sequence: CASSRGRGNYNEQFF. The DNA is as follows: TGTGCCAGCAGCAGAGGAAGGGGGAATTACAATGAGCAGTTCTTC.